One T cell receptor beta chain is described in this entry. What antigen it recognizes has not been identified. The record has no base qualities; no much larger clone is one base away. CDR1 SGHRS and CDR2 YFSETQ were looked up in the germline V gene. Trimming removed 0 bases from V and 0 bases from J, leaving 9 bases between the germline ends. The CDR3 measures 15 amino acids from cysteine to phenylalanine. Of the read, only the CDR3 DNA is kept; its 45 bases are in frame from base 1. On a MiSeq, deep resolution sequencing aimed for a depth between 1 in 1 million and 1 in 200,000 T cells, with each clonotype covered approximately 10x on average. The immunoSEQ hsTCRB Kit was used to generate the TCR beta libraries. The paper's data handling went like this. Data were analyzed with ImmunoSEQ Data Assistant and ImmunoSEQ Analyzer, with V, D and J genes assigned per IMGT definitions. Clonality, which ranges from 0 to 1, was calculated as one minus the normalized Shannon entropy of productive rearrangement frequencies. Public clonotype analysis was restricted to overrepresented clonotypes comprising at least 0.05% of each patient's repertoire. Thirteen age-matched healthy donor repertoires from immuneACCESS were used as controls for clonality. TCRdb obtained this table from immuneACCESS and retained in-frame rearrangements with V and J assigned. These tables miss some clones; where compared with another copy, unresolved V genes account for less than half of the shortfall, and the remainder is unexplained. V and J calls and clone size are copied from that table; D and trimming were computed from the DNA. The sample table records some 46,000 clones; 60% to 75% of these occur just once. The ten largest clones add up to 9.5% to 15% of the sample.

The data belong to a study of cytotoxic CD8 clonotypes in ibrutinib-treated CLL (dated by TCRdb to the early 2020s). About the investigation overall: The cohort had around twelve relapsed/refractory and 15 treatment-naive patients; some 17 were IGHV unmutated. Cryopreserved peripheral blood mononuclear cells were obtained before treatment, at response, and at either sustained remission or disease progression. Of the 90 or so participants in the trial, about 25 had longitudinal samples available. Every sample from remission and from progressive disease was obtained while the patients were still on ibrutinib. The response samples were drawn at a median of roughly twelve months into treatment, with a range of roughly 6 to 40 months. Responses were partial in roughly 25 patients and complete in 2; after median around 66 months follow-up, some 15 stayed in remission and approximately 12 progressed. On average, each sample had approximately 250,000 productive templates and approximately 100,000 productive rearrangements. Beyond this particular receptor, the publication reports: Baseline clonality exceeded that of age-matched healthy donors and correlated strongly with circulating CD8+ T-cell counts. Clonality rose at ibrutinib response, remained stable during sustained remission, and dropped back toward baseline at progression. Sustained-remission and progressing patients did not have matched sampling times, and lymph node repertoires were not examined. Public clonotypes were found to be uncommon and were observed to contract or remain stable during treatment; the increase in clonality was shown to reflect expansion of private clonotypes at ibrutinib response.

Read against the paper, the sample's time point label means: 12 months on ibrutinib. For TCR beta library preparation, roughly 2 micrograms of genomic DNA were extracted from the cryopreserved PBMCs. Longitudinal blood samples from CLL patients on ibrutinib monotherapy were analyzed using high-throughput TCR beta sequencing. Patients were enrolled in a phase 2 open-label single-center ibrutinib monotherapy trial. The sequence links TRBV5-1 to TRBJ1-2; confidence is insufficient to name the D gene. This receptor was obtained from a human donor with chronic lymphocytic leukemia. The sequencing used PBMCs, collected after 12 months of ibrutinib treatment. Read as DNA, the sequence is TGCGCCAGCAGCTTGGGACAAATCACTAACTATGGCTACACCTTC. It encodes CASSLGQITNYGYTF.